The sample holds a few counts of the clone carrying this TCR beta chain. Its antigen is undetermined. This sample is part of a study of T cells in Graves' hyperthyroidism and ophthalmopathy. Overall study context: Initial diagnosis, before any treatment, was when peripheral blood was collected.

General study results and limits: Model-based prediction identified ophthalmopathy a median around seven months prior to its onset.

Researchers amplified the TCR beta CDR3 regions from RNA transcripts. HTBI primers were employed in a first-round RT-PCR of the TCR CDR3. TCRdb fed the multiplex PCR reads into MiXCR, producing one record per CDR3 protein. The sample includes 300,000 to 500,000 distinct CDR3 sequences, around 15% seen only once; the top ten take around 27%. Germline lookup yields CDR1 LNHDA and CDR2 SQIVND (reference sequence). The CDR3 sequence is 15 residues long. V lost 5 bases to trimming and J lost 1 base; unmatched junction nucleotides: 5. What was sequenced was blood. V gene TRBV19 combines with J gene TRBJ2-5, with TRBD2 identical over 9 bases. This TCR was recovered from a man in his fifties with Graves' ophthalmopathy. The CDR3 reads CASSGSGGRQETQYF. The CDR3 region has the DNA TGTGCCAGTAGTGGCAGCGGGGGGCGCCAAGAGACCCAGTACTTC.